Shown below are 24 T cell receptor beta chains from a single sample sequenced in a study of T cell responses to AZD1222 COVID-19 vaccine. Using immunoSEQ multiplex PCR, the repertoire was profiled, and TCRdb retains in-frame clones only, with some absent. The table shows about 130,000 clones, with 80% to 90% occurring only once. The sample here was peripheral blood, taken on day 0 of AZD1222 vaccination. These receptors came from an adult in good health.

CDR3 sequence reads: CASSPSQGNTEAFF. The CDR3 DNA sequence: TGTGCCAGCTCACCATCACAGGGGAACACTGAAGCTTTCTTT. This chain uses TRBV18 with TRBJ1-1; the D gene is possibly TRBD1 (6 bases). Trimming left V 2 bases short and J 1 base short, with 8 bases between. The CDR3 sequence is 14 residues long. Looked up from germline, CDR1 is KGHSH and CDR2 is LQKENI.

This chain uses TRBV28 with TRBJ2-3; 7 bases are shared with TRBD1. CDR1 and CDR2 (germline): MDHEN, SYDVKM. The CDR3 is made up of 15 amino acids. Trimming removed 0 bases from V and 2 bases from J; junction bases left unmatched: 2. CDR3 sequence reads: CASSLWQGVTDTQYF. Here the CDR3 DNA reads TGTGCCAGCAGTTTATGGCAGGGGGTCACAGATACGCAGTATTTT.

V usage is TRBV5-4 and J usage is TRBJ2-2; D is unclear. The CDR3 loop spans 14 amino acids. With 2 bases removed from V and 8 bases from J, the gap between germline ends came to 13 bases. Germline CDR1 is SGHNT and CDR2 is YYREEE (reference sequence). The CDR3 is CASSFGHLPGELFF. CDR3 nucleotides: TGTGCCAGCAGCTTTGGGCATCTTCCTGGGGAGCTGTTTTTT.

The V gene is TRBV2, the J gene TRBJ1-1; 9 positions agree with TRBD1. CDR3 length equals 15 residues. The V gene end was trimmed by 6 bases and the J gene end by 0 bases; junction bases not matched to a gene: 5. CDR1 and CDR2 (germline): SNHLY, FYNNEI. The CDR3: CASSSRQGVNTEAFF. CDR3 DNA: TGTGCCAGCAGCTCAAGACAGGGGGTGAACACTGAAGCTTTCTTT.

This clone was picked up a small number of times. CDR3 amino acids: CAIKRTAGTNTGELFF. The CDR3 coding sequence is TGTGCCATCAAGAGAACCGCAGGGACGAACACCGGGGAGCTGTTTTTT. This sequence joins TRBV10-3 and TRBJ2-2, with D possibly matching TRBD1 (5 bases). This CDR3 region has 16 residues. V lost 7 bases, J lost 0 bases, and 15 bases lay in between. The germline V gene encodes CDR1 ENHRY and CDR2 SYGVKD.

V is TRBV19 and J is TRBJ1-5, with unresolved D. This CDR3 contains 14 residues. The V end lost 6 bases, the J end lost 3 bases, and 12 bases lay between the germline ends. The germline V gene encodes CDR1 LNHDA and CDR2 SQIVND (reference sequence). CDR3 residues: CASRERFSNQPQHF. In DNA form, the CDR3 reads TGTGCCAGTAGGGAGCGTTTCTCCAATCAGCCCCAGCATTTT.

The CDR3: CASSFMSGGSYEQYF. The CDR3, as DNA: TGTGCCAGCAGTTTTATGTCAGGGGGCTCCTACGAGCAGTACTTC. V and J are TRBV2 and TRBJ2-7; 7 bases agree with TRBD1. The CDR3 contains 15 residues. Germline-derived CDR1 and CDR2 are SNHLY and FYNNEI. With 5 bases clipped from V and 0 bases from J, the junction kept 7 bases outside the gene matches.

The chain uses TRBV7-9 and TRBJ1-3, with D possibly being TRBD1 (5 bases). The CDR3 covers 15 residues. The V end lost 2 bases, the J end lost 1 base, and 9 bases lay between the germline ends. Looked up from germline, CDR1 is SEHNR and CDR2 is FQNEAQ (reference sequence). In nucleotides, the CDR3 is TGTGCCAGCAGCTTACAGGGTTATTCTGGAAACACCATATATTTT. Translating gives CASSLQGYSGNTIYF.

The rearrangement joins TRBV6-2 or TRBV6-3 to TRBJ2-7; no firm D call. From germline, CDR1 is MNHEY and CDR2 SVGEGT. V shed 1 base and J shed 9 bases, with 16 bases lying between them. This CDR3 comprises 14 residues. In DNA, the CDR3 is TGTGCCAGCAGTTACTACGTAACCGGCGCTGCGCAGTACTTC. Protein: CASSYYVTGAAQYF.

The V and J genes are TRBV5-6 and TRBJ1-1, with D maybe TRBD1 (5 bases). V gave up 2 bases and J gave up 1 base, with 9 bases separating them. The germline gives CDR1 SGHDT, CDR2 YYEEEE. The CDR3 has 14 amino acids. The CDR3 DNA reads TGTGCCAGCAGCTTTCGGGGCGCGAACACTGAAGCTTTCTTT. This codes for CASSFRGANTEAFF.

The genes are TRBV6-5 and TRBJ1-1, with unresolved D. The ends were cut back, 6 bases at V and 1 base at J, with 9 bases in the middle. The germline V gene has CDR1 MNHEY and CDR2 SVGAGI. The CDR3 consists of 13 residues. CDR3 sequence reads: CASRKTANTEAFF. The CDR3 DNA is TGTGCCAGCAGGAAAACAGCGAACACTGAAGCTTTCTTT.

The rearrangement joins TRBV5-8 to TRBJ1-4; TRBD1 matches 7 bases. Germline V gives CDR1 SGHTS, CDR2 YDEGEE. This CDR3 is 14 amino acids long. V was pared by 0 bases and J by 8 bases, with 4 bases of the junction left unmatched. This CDR3 reads CASSLGQGGEKLFF. The CDR3 region has the DNA TGTGCCAGCAGCTTGGGACAGGGCGGGGAAAAACTGTTTTTT. The complete variable domain, with remaining parts taken from reference TRBV5-8 and TRBJ1-4, reads EAGVTQSPTHLIKTRGQQATLRCSPISGHTSVYWYQQALGLGLQFLLWYDEGEERNRGNFPPRFSGRQFPNYSSELNVNALELEDSALYLCASSLGQGGEKLFFGSGTQLSVL.

This chain links TRBV3-1 (or the pseudogene TRBV3-2) with TRBJ1-2; D may be TRBD1 (5 bases). Trimming shortened V by 3 bases and J by 7 bases, and 15 bases separated the two germline ends. The CDR3 totals 14 residues. Germline CDR1 and CDR2: LGHDT and YNNKEL (reference sequence). CDR3 loop: CASSQGGSSFGYTF. In DNA, the CDR3 is TGTGCCAGCAGCCAGGGGGGGTCGAGTTTTGGCTACACCTTC.

The CDR3 region has the DNA TGTGCCAGTACCCTCACACTGGGGCAAGAAAAACTGTTTTTT. This translates into CASTLTLGQEKLFF. The chain joins TRBV19 to TRBJ1-4; the D gene is possibly TRBD1 (5 bases). This CDR3 region has 14 residues. Trimming stripped 7 bases from V and 8 bases from J, with 17 bases between. The V gene's germline CDR1 is LNHDA and CDR2 SQIVND (reference sequence).

The J gene is TRBJ2-7, the V gene TRBV6-5; the D gene is possibly TRBD1 (6 bases). Looked up from germline, CDR1 is MNHEY and CDR2 is SVGAGI. V lost 6 bases, J lost 4 bases, and 13 bases lay in between. The CDR3 totals 13 residues. The CDR3: CASRPGQLYEQYF. In DNA form, the CDR3 reads TGTGCCAGCAGACCCGGACAGCTTTACGAGCAGTACTTC.

This chain links TRBV28 with TRBJ2-2; maybe TRBD2 (6 bases). Germline CDR1 and CDR2: MDHEN and SYDVKM. V was pared by 6 bases and J by 7 bases, with 15 bases between. The CDR3 is 14 residues long. CDR3 coding DNA: TGTGCCAGCAGCCAGCCCCAGGGAGGCGGGGAGCTGTTTTTT. The encoded protein is CASSQPQGGGELFF.

This clone showed up just a few times. The gene calls are TRBV23-1 and TRBJ1-5, with D possibly TRBD1 on 5 matching bases. TRBV23-1 is an open reading frame whose function is uncertain. Trimming removed 10 bases from V and 4 bases from J, with 14 bases in between. The CDR3 totals 13 residues. The CDR3 protein is CANPGGWNQPQHF. CDR3 in DNA: TGCGCCAATCCCGGGGGGTGGAATCAGCCCCAGCATTTT.

The CDR3 reads CASSQRTASYEQYF. CDR3 nucleotides: TGCGCCAGCAGCCAAAGGACAGCCTCCTACGAGCAGTACTTC. The rearrangement joins TRBV5-1 to TRBJ2-7; D perhaps matches TRBD1 (6 bases). The V end was cut by 4 bases, the J end by 0 bases, with 11 bases between. This CDR3 contains 14 residues. Germline CDR1 reads SGHRS; CDR2 reads YFSETQ. The variable domain in full, completed from reference TRBV5-1 and TRBJ2-7, reads KAGVTQTPRYLIKTRGQQVTLSCSPISGHRSVSWYQQTPGQGLQFLFEYFSETQRNKGNFPGRFSGRQFSNSRSEMNVSTLELGDSALYLCASSQRTASYEQYFGPGTRLTVT.

Only one count was recorded for this clone. The V gene is TRBV18, the J gene TRBJ2-3; D is undetermined. Looked up from germline, CDR1 is KGHSH and CDR2 is LQKENI. The length of the CDR3 is 12 residues. Trimming took 3 bases from V and 2 from J, leaving 3 bases between them. The CDR3 loop is CASSPTTDTQYF. The CDR3 DNA reads TGTGCCAGCTCACCGACCACAGATACGCAGTATTTT.

This chain uses TRBV19 with TRBJ1-2, with D unclear. Looked up from germline, CDR1 is LNHDA and CDR2 is SQIVND (reference sequence). V dropped 3 bases and J dropped 4 bases, with 6 bases sitting between them. CDR3 length: 12 residues. The CDR3 loop is CASSINFYGYTF. As DNA, the CDR3 is TGTGCCAGTAGTATCAACTTCTATGGCTACACCTTC.

This clone was counted a few times. V and J are TRBV7-9 and TRBJ2-7, with D tentatively TRBD1 or TRBD2 (5 bases each). The CDR3 consists of 13 residues. Trimming shortened V by 4 bases and J by 2 bases, and 9 bases separated the two germline ends. Germline CDR1 is SEHNR and CDR2 is FQNEAQ (reference sequence). The CDR3 DNA follows: TGTGCCAGCAGCTCGGGACGCGCCTACGAGCAGTACTTC. Translating it yields CASSSGRAYEQYF.

The genes are TRBV5-1 and TRBJ2-5; a possible D gene is TRBD2 (6 bases). The V end was cut by 2 bases, the J end by 7 bases, with 15 bases between. The germline CDR1 and CDR2 sequences are SGHRS and YFSETQ. This CDR3 has 14 residues. Here the CDR3 DNA reads TGCGCCAGCAGCTTCCTGAAGGACGGGGGGACCCAGTACTTC. It encodes CASSFLKDGGTQYF. The whole variable domain, remainder taken from reference TRBV5-1 and TRBJ2-5, is KAGVTQTPRYLIKTRGQQVTLSCSPISGHRSVSWYQQTPGQGLQFLFEYFSETQRNKGNFPGRFSGRQFSNSRSEMNVSTLELGDSALYLCASSFLKDGGTQYFGPGTRLLVL.

The rearrangement joins TRBV5-6 to TRBJ2-7; perhaps D is TRBD1 or TRBD2 (6 bases each). Between the trimmed V and J ends, which lost 4 bases and 1 base, there was a span of 12 bases. CDR1 is SGHDT and CDR2 is YYEEEE in the germline V gene. CDR3 length equals 14 residues. CDR3 in DNA: TGTGCCAGCAGCGTGGGGGGCTGGTCCTACGAGCAGTACTTC. Translated, it gives CASSVGGWSYEQYF.

The chain links TRBV21-1 to TRBJ2-7. TRBV21-1 is recorded as a pseudogene. The CDR3 has 15 residues. CDR3 loop: CASSKEPSRSYEQYF. CDR3 sequence (DNA): TGTGCCAGCAGCAAAGAACCCTCACGCTCCTACGAGCAGTACTTC.